The rows below give T cell receptor beta chains drawn from one sample of a study of T cells in Graves' hyperthyroidism and ophthalmopathy. From the multiplex PCR reads, TCRdb called clonotypes with MiXCR, one entry per CDR3 protein. The sample includes roughly 380,000 distinct CDR3 sequences, approximately 15% seen only once; the top ten take 9.5% to 11%. Sequenced material: blood. Source of these receptors: an older woman with Graves' hyperthyroidism. Both conserved end residues are part of each CDR3. The D gene is left open where the match is weak. Size tells how often a clone was seen (once, few, many) or the class of an expanded clone, and some rows leave it out.

v_call: TRBV28; d_call: NA; cdr3_length: 15; clone_size: NA; j_call: TRBJ2-6; cdr3_nt: TGTGCCAGCAGTGGGGCTTCGTCTGGGGCCAACGTCCTGACTTTC; cdr3_aa: CASSGASSGANVLTF
v_call: TRBV20-1; d_call: TRBD2; cdr3_length: 15; clone_size: many; j_call: TRBJ2-7; cdr3_nt: TGCAGTGCTAGAGATAAGGAGCTAGCGGGCTACGAGCAGTACTTC; cdr3_aa: CSARDKELAGYEQYF
v_call: TRBV12-3/TRBV12-4; d_call: TRBD2; cdr3_length: 14; clone_size: many; j_call: TRBJ2-7; cdr3_nt: TGTGCCAGCGGGACTAGCGGGGTCTCCTACGAGCAGTACTTC; cdr3_aa: CASGTSGVSYEQYF
v_call: TRBV5-1; d_call: NA; cdr3_length: 15; clone_size: many; j_call: TRBJ1-3; cdr3_nt: TGCGCCAGCAGCTTGAAGAGGGGACATGGAAACACCATATATTTT; cdr3_aa: CASSLKRGHGNTIYF
v_call: TRBV6-1; d_call: TRBD1; cdr3_length: 15; clone_size: few; j_call: TRBJ1-2; cdr3_nt: TGTGCCAGCAGTTTACACAACAGGGGTGCGAACGGCTACACCTTC; cdr3_aa: CASSLHNRGANGYTF
v_call: TRBV18; d_call: NA; cdr3_length: 14; clone_size: many; j_call: TRBJ1-1; cdr3_nt: TGTGCCAGCTCATCCACTCGGTCGAACACTGAAGCTTTCTTT; cdr3_aa: CASSSTRSNTEAFF
v_call: TRBV13; d_call: NA; cdr3_length: 14; clone_size: many; j_call: TRBJ2-7; cdr3_nt: TGTGCCAGCAGCTTATTTGGGGTTTCCTACGAGCAGTACTTC; cdr3_aa: CASSLFGVSYEQYF
v_call: TRBV27; d_call: TRBD2; cdr3_length: 14; clone_size: many; j_call: TRBJ2-2; cdr3_nt: TGTGCCAGCAGGGGCGGGAGGGCCACCGGGGAGCTGTTTTTT; cdr3_aa: CASRGGRATGELFF
v_call: TRBV28; d_call: NA; cdr3_length: 14; clone_size: few; j_call: TRBJ2-7; cdr3_nt: TGTGCCAGCAGTTTTACGCAGGGCTCCTACGAGCGGTACTTC; cdr3_aa: CASSFTQGSYERYF
v_call: TRBV3-1; d_call: TRBD1; cdr3_length: 13; clone_size: many; j_call: TRBJ1-5; cdr3_nt: TGTGCCAGCAGCCTGACAGGGCAACAGCCCCAGCATTTT; cdr3_aa: CASSLTGQQPQHF
v_call: TRBV2; d_call: NA; cdr3_length: 14; clone_size: many; j_call: TRBJ2-7; cdr3_nt: TGTGCCAGCTTGCTCCAGGGATACTCCTACGAGCAGTACTTC; cdr3_aa: CASLLQGYSYEQYF
v_call: TRBV19; d_call: TRBD2; cdr3_length: 18; clone_size: many; j_call: TRBJ2-3; cdr3_nt: TGTGCCAGTAGTGGAGGGACTAGCGGGACTCCTAGCACAGATACGCAGTATTTT; cdr3_aa: CASSGGTSGTPSTDTQYF
v_call: TRBV11-3; d_call: NA; cdr3_length: 16; clone_size: many; j_call: TRBJ2-7; cdr3_nt: TGTGCCAGCAGCTTAGGAGGGAGGCTGAGCTCCTACGAGCAGTACTTC; cdr3_aa: CASSLGGRLSSYEQYF
v_call: TRBV7-9; d_call: NA; cdr3_length: 16; clone_size: few; j_call: TRBJ1-3; cdr3_nt: TGTGCCAGCAGCTTACAGGGCTTAGGCCTCGGAAACACCATATATTTT; cdr3_aa: CASSLQGLGLGNTIYF
v_call: TRBV19; d_call: NA; cdr3_length: 14; clone_size: few; j_call: TRBJ2-4; cdr3_nt: TGTGCCAGTAGTGATACGCGGGCCAAAAACATTCAGTACTTC; cdr3_aa: CASSDTRAKNIQYF
v_call: TRBV14; d_call: NA; cdr3_length: 16; clone_size: NA; j_call: TRBJ2-7; cdr3_nt: TGTGCCAGCAGCCAAATTGCATGGCAGTCAGCCTACGAGCAGTACTTC; cdr3_aa: CASSQIAWQSAYEQYF
v_call: TRBV24-1; d_call: NA; cdr3_length: 15; clone_size: many; j_call: TRBJ1-2; cdr3_nt: TGTGCCACCAGTGCCCGGGACTCACTCAACTATGGCTACACCTTC; cdr3_aa: CATSARDSLNYGYTF
v_call: TRBV11-1; d_call: TRBD2; cdr3_length: 17; clone_size: many; j_call: TRBJ2-4; cdr3_nt: TGTGCCAGCAGCTCCCGGGTAGCGGGAGCCGCTGGGGGCATTCAGTACTTC; cdr3_aa: CASSSRVAGAAGGIQYF
v_call: TRBV6-1; d_call: NA; cdr3_length: 15; clone_size: many; j_call: TRBJ2-3; cdr3_nt: TGTGCCAGCAGTGGCGGACAGCAAGGGGGGGATACGCAGTATTTT; cdr3_aa: CASSGGQQGGDTQYF
v_call: TRBV19; d_call: TRBD2; cdr3_length: 16; clone_size: few; j_call: TRBJ2-7; cdr3_nt: TGTGCCAGTAGTATAGTAGTCCAGCGGGATACCTACGAGCAGTACTTC; cdr3_aa: CASSIVVQRDTYEQYF
v_call: TRBV27; d_call: NA; cdr3_length: 15; clone_size: many; j_call: TRBJ2-7; cdr3_nt: TGTGCCAGCAGTCCCCTTCTGGGGGCGATAGGCGAGCAGTACTTC; cdr3_aa: CASSPLLGAIGEQYF
v_call: TRBV7-3; d_call: NA; cdr3_length: 13; clone_size: many; j_call: TRBJ2-7; cdr3_nt: TGTGCCAGCAGCGCGCCCAATAGCTACGAGCAGTACTTC; cdr3_aa: CASSAPNSYEQYF
v_call: TRBV7-3; d_call: TRBD2; cdr3_length: 14; clone_size: NA; j_call: TRBJ2-5; cdr3_nt: TGTGCCAGCAGCTCCTCTAGCGGGAGAGAGACCCAGTACTTC; cdr3_aa: CASSSSSGRETQYF
v_call: TRBV4-1; d_call: TRBD1; cdr3_length: 15; clone_size: few; j_call: TRBJ2-7; cdr3_nt: TGCGCCAGCAGCCAAGTAGGGGGGACAGGGTTCGAGCAGTACTTC; cdr3_aa: CASSQVGGTGFEQYF
v_call: TRBV3-1; d_call: NA; cdr3_length: 13; clone_size: NA; j_call: TRBJ2-7; cdr3_nt: TGTGCCAGCAGCGCGGACACCACCTACGAGCAGTACTTC; cdr3_aa: CASSADTTYEQYF
v_call: TRBV27; d_call: NA; cdr3_length: 15; clone_size: NA; j_call: TRBJ1-2; cdr3_nt: TGTGCCAGCAGTTTATCGTACCGGGGTGTCTATGGCTACACCTTC; cdr3_aa: CASSLSYRGVYGYTF
v_call: TRBV19; d_call: NA; cdr3_length: 12; clone_size: NA; j_call: TRBJ1-2; cdr3_nt: TGTGCCAGTACGGGGGCCTCGGGTGGCTACACCTTC; cdr3_aa: CASTGASGGYTF
v_call: TRBV6-5; d_call: NA; cdr3_length: 12; clone_size: few; j_call: TRBJ1-5; cdr3_nt: TGTGCCAGCAGTTACTCGATAGAAACCCAGCATTTT; cdr3_aa: CASSYSIETQHF
v_call: TRBV20-1; d_call: TRBD2; cdr3_length: 14; clone_size: many; j_call: TRBJ2-7; cdr3_nt: TGCAGTGCTATATTACTAGCGGGGAACTACGAGCAGTACTTC; cdr3_aa: CSAILLAGNYEQYF
v_call: TRBV19; d_call: NA; cdr3_length: 13; clone_size: NA; j_call: TRBJ1-2; cdr3_nt: TGTGCCAGTAGTCCAGAAGGGCGCTATGGCTACACCTTC; cdr3_aa: CASSPEGRYGYTF
v_call: TRBV30; d_call: NA; cdr3_length: 13; clone_size: many; j_call: TRBJ1-5; cdr3_nt: TGTGCCTGGAGTTCGGGGCCGGATCAGCCCCAGCATTTT; cdr3_aa: CAWSSGPDQPQHF
v_call: TRBV7-9; d_call: TRBD1; cdr3_length: 15; clone_size: many; j_call: TRBJ2-7; cdr3_nt: TGTGCCAGCAGCTTCCTGACAGGGGCGGCCTACGAGCAGTACTTC; cdr3_aa: CASSFLTGAAYEQYF
v_call: TRBV19; d_call: TRBD1; cdr3_length: 14; clone_size: NA; j_call: TRBJ2-7; cdr3_nt: TGTGCCAGTAGTATTCCCGGGACAGGTAACGAGCAGTACTTC; cdr3_aa: CASSIPGTGNEQYF
v_call: TRBV28; d_call: NA; cdr3_length: 17; clone_size: NA; j_call: TRBJ1-2; cdr3_nt: TGTGCCAGCGTTCCCGGGACTTATCTAGGCGGCCACTATGGCTACACCTTC; cdr3_aa: CASVPGTYLGGHYGYTF
v_call: TRBV6-1; d_call: NA; cdr3_length: 13; clone_size: few; j_call: TRBJ1-4; cdr3_nt: TGTGCCAGCAGTGTCCAAGGGTTTGAAAAACTGTTTTTT; cdr3_aa: CASSVQGFEKLFF
v_call: TRBV6-1; d_call: TRBD2; cdr3_length: 15; clone_size: NA; j_call: TRBJ2-7; cdr3_nt: TGTGCCAGCAGTCCCTACGGGACTACCAAATACGAGCAGTACTTC; cdr3_aa: CASSPYGTTKYEQYF
v_call: TRBV19; d_call: TRBD1; cdr3_length: 16; clone_size: NA; j_call: TRBJ2-1; cdr3_nt: TGTGCCAGTAGTCCCCGGGACAGGGGGGTTTTCAATGAGCAGTTCTTC; cdr3_aa: CASSPRDRGVFNEQFF
v_call: TRBV5-1; d_call: NA; cdr3_length: 13; clone_size: many; j_call: TRBJ2-7; cdr3_nt: TGCGCCAGCAGCTACACAGAGTACTACGAGCAGTACTTC; cdr3_aa: CASSYTEYYEQYF
v_call: TRBV2; d_call: TRBD2; cdr3_length: 12; clone_size: many; j_call: TRBJ2-5; cdr3_nt: TGTGCCACCACATCGGTAGCGGGGACCCAGTACTTC; cdr3_aa: CATTSVAGTQYF
v_call: TRBV10-3; d_call: NA; cdr3_length: 15; clone_size: many; j_call: TRBJ1-2; cdr3_nt: TGTGCCATCAGTGAAATCCCGGGACGGACTTATGGCTACACCTTC; cdr3_aa: CAISEIPGRTYGYTF
v_call: TRBV19; d_call: NA; cdr3_length: 12; clone_size: NA; j_call: TRBJ1-1; cdr3_nt: TGTGCCAGTAGTGATGTGGGCACTGAAGCTTTCTTT; cdr3_aa: CASSDVGTEAFF
v_call: TRBV7-9; d_call: TRBD1; cdr3_length: 15; clone_size: NA; j_call: TRBJ2-3; cdr3_nt: TGTGCCAGCAGCATCGGACAGGGAGGCGCAGATACGCAGTATTTT; cdr3_aa: CASSIGQGGADTQYF
v_call: TRBV4-2; d_call: TRBD2; cdr3_length: 13; clone_size: NA; j_call: TRBJ2-1; cdr3_nt: TGTGCCAGCAGCGCGGGAGAGCGTTATGAGCAGTTCTTC; cdr3_aa: CASSAGERYEQFF
v_call: TRBV19; d_call: NA; cdr3_length: 15; clone_size: few; j_call: TRBJ1-5; cdr3_nt: TGTGCCAGTAGTCTGGGGACGAGAAGCAATCAGCCCCAGCATTTT; cdr3_aa: CASSLGTRSNQPQHF
v_call: TRBV30; d_call: NA; cdr3_length: 12; clone_size: many; j_call: TRBJ1-2; cdr3_nt: TGTGCCTGGAGTGTAACCACCGGTGGCTACACCTTC; cdr3_aa: CAWSVTTGGYTF
v_call: TRBV2; d_call: NA; cdr3_length: 15; clone_size: many; j_call: TRBJ2-3; cdr3_nt: TGTGCCAGCAGTGCATCGACTTTAAGCACAGATACGCAGTATTTT; cdr3_aa: CASSASTLSTDTQYF
v_call: TRBV5-1; d_call: TRBD2; cdr3_length: 15; clone_size: many; j_call: TRBJ2-3; cdr3_nt: TGCGCCAGCAGCGCGACTAGCGGGATGGGAGATACGCAGTATTTT; cdr3_aa: CASSATSGMGDTQYF
v_call: TRBV5-6; d_call: NA; cdr3_length: 15; clone_size: NA; j_call: TRBJ2-6; cdr3_nt: TGTGCCAGCAGCTTCGGTGTATCTGGGGCCAACGTCCTGACTTTC; cdr3_aa: CASSFGVSGANVLTF
v_call: TRBV7-9; d_call: NA; cdr3_length: 13; clone_size: many; j_call: TRBJ2-5; cdr3_nt: TGTGCCAGCAGCTATGGGCGGCAAGAGACCCAGTACTTC; cdr3_aa: CASSYGRQETQYF
v_call: TRBV9; d_call: NA; cdr3_length: 16; clone_size: many; j_call: TRBJ1-1; cdr3_nt: TGTGCCAGCAGCGCCACAGGGTCGGGGCTGAACACTGAAGCTTTCTTT; cdr3_aa: CASSATGSGLNTEAFF
v_call: TRBV3-1; d_call: NA; cdr3_length: 12; clone_size: many; j_call: TRBJ1-2; cdr3_nt: TGTGCCAGCAGCCAAGATAACTATGGCTACACCTTC; cdr3_aa: CASSQDNYGYTF